The next 16 T cell receptor beta chains were all read from a single sample in a study of blood T cell repertoires in COVID-19. Clones were sequenced by immunoSEQ multiplex PCR, and TCRdb holds only the in-frame ones, with some missing. The table has nearly 300,000 clones, roughly 89% seen once. The sequenced material came from PBMCs or T cells enriched from blood (not recorded which). The source is a woman in her 50s who had been exposed to COVID-19.

CDR3 sequence: CASSLIGNYGYTF. The DNA for the CDR3 is TGTGCCAGCAGTTTAATCGGTAACTATGGCTACACCTTC. The chain links TRBV27 to TRBJ1-2; D remains ambiguous. The germline V and J ends were trimmed by 2 bases and 1 base, with 5 bases remaining between them. Per germline, CDR1 MNHEY and CDR2 SMNVEV (reference sequence). The CDR3 consists of 13 residues.

The chain links TRBV3-1 (or the pseudogene TRBV3-2) to TRBJ2-3; D not certain. The V gene's germline CDR1 is LGHDT and CDR2 YNNKEL (reference sequence). This CDR3 region has 13 residues. V shed 4 bases and J shed 6 bases, with 11 bases lying between them. CDR3 amino acids: CASSPRGADTQYF. The CDR3 nucleotides read TGTGCCAGCAGCCCCCGTGGTGCGGATACGCAGTATTTT.

The chain combines TRBV20-1 with TRBJ1-6, with unresolved D. Trimming removed 5 bases from V and 19 bases from J, with 9 bases in between. The CDR3 consists of 8 residues. The germline V gene has CDR1 DFQATT and CDR2 SNEGSKA (reference sequence). CDR3 sequence reads: CSAESVHF. The CDR3 DNA sequence: TGCAGTGCTGAGAGTGTACACTTT.

V usage is TRBV10-3 and J usage is TRBJ1-3, with TRBD1 matching 7 bases. V lost 7 bases, J lost 3 bases, and 9 bases stayed unmatched. This CDR3 contains 15 residues. Germline CDR1 reads ENHRY; CDR2 reads SYGVKD. This CDR3 reads CAIISAQGSGNTIYF. Here the CDR3 DNA reads TGTGCCATCATATCTGCACAGGGGAGTGGAAACACCATATATTTT.

V usage is TRBV6-1 and J usage is TRBJ2-3, with a weak D call TRBD2 (7 bases). The germline gives CDR1 MNHNS, CDR2 SASEGT. The CDR3 consists of 15 residues. The V end lost 2 bases, the J end lost 1 base, and 10 bases lay between the germline ends. DNA of the CDR3: TGTGCCAGCAGTGAAAGGGGGGGTGGCACAGATACGCAGTATTTT. Protein product: CASSERGGGTDTQYF.

This sequence joins TRBV30 and TRBJ2-1; 8 bases map to TRBD2. The CDR3 spans 15 residues. The V segment lost 4 bases and the J segment 2 bases; nucleotides outside the gene matches: 7. Germline V lookup: CDR1 GTSNPN, CDR2 SVGIG (reference sequence). The CDR3 region is CAWTTGTRPYNEQFF. Written as DNA, the CDR3 is TGTGCCTGGACTACCGGGACTAGGCCCTACAATGAGCAGTTCTTC.

The rearrangement joins TRBV18 to TRBJ2-3, with 9 bases aligning to TRBD2. The length of the CDR3 is 17 residues. V lost 1 base and J lost 5; bases outside the gene matches: 10. Germline V gene data show CDR1 as KGHSH and CDR2 as LQKENI. DNA for the CDR3: TGTGCCAGCTCACCACTATCTAGCGGGGTTCGGAAAGATACGCAGTATTTT. As protein: CASSPLSSGVRKDTQYF.

The genes are TRBV7-2 and TRBJ1-3; possibly TRBD1 for D (5 bases). CDR1 and CDR2 (germline): SGHTA, FQGNSA. CDR3 length: 14 residues. The germline V and J ends were trimmed by 4 bases and 8 bases, with 15 bases remaining between them. DNA of the CDR3: TGTGCCAGCAGCTCTCTCCCAGGGTTTGACACCATATATTTT. It is translated as CASSSLPGFDTIYF.

The chain employs TRBV24-1 and TRBJ1-5; TRBD1 might be the D (5 bases). There are 15 residues in the CDR3. V was cut by 9 bases and J by 2 bases, with 16 bases left in between. Germline V CDR1 and CDR2: KGHDR, SFDVKD. CDR3 coding DNA: TGTGCCACCGCCCGGGGGGGGGAGGGCAATCAGCCCCAGCATTTT. It is translated as CATARGGEGNQPQHF.

CDR3 sequence reads: CASSPWGLAGVGSQETQYF. DNA of the CDR3: TGTGCCAGCAGCCCGTGGGGACTAGCGGGGGTGGGCTCCCAAGAGACCCAGTACTTC. The chain carries TRBV7-9 and TRBJ2-5; the match to TRBD2 covers 14 bases. This CDR3 contains 19 residues. The junction had 12 bases not matched to a gene; V was cut back by 5 bases and J by 1 base. Germline values: CDR1 SEHNR, CDR2 FQNEAQ (reference sequence).

J is TRBJ2-5 and V is TRBV5-8, with TRBD2 matching 9 bases. The CDR3 contains 14 residues. V dropped 0 bases and J dropped 7; count of bases not matched to a gene: 4. CDR1 is SGHTS and CDR2 is YDEGEE in the germline V gene. CDR3 DNA sequence: TGTGCCAGCAGCTTGGGACTAGCGGTGGGGACCCAGTACTTC. It codes for CASSLGLAVGTQYF.

The chain joins TRBV27 to TRBJ1-1, with a possible D match to TRBD1 (5 bases). The CDR3 has 15 amino acids. Germline CDR1 is MNHEY and CDR2 is SMNVEV (reference sequence). V was shortened by 2 bases and J by 2 bases, with 12 bases between the two germline ends. The CDR3 bases are TGTGCCAGCAGTTTAGCGGGACCGCTAAACACTGAAGCTTTCTTT. Amino acids: CASSLAGPLNTEAFF.

This sequence joins TRBV7-9 and TRBJ2-1; D unclear. Germline V gene data show CDR1 as SEHNR and CDR2 as FQNEAQ (reference sequence). V was pared by 3 bases and J by 6 bases, with 12 bases between. The CDR3 consists of 14 residues. This CDR3 is CASSFVNIGNEQFF. The CDR3, as DNA: TGTGCCAGCAGCTTTGTTAATATCGGCAATGAGCAGTTCTTC.

In the case of this clone: Other DNA sequences in the same sample also yield this CDR3. This chain uses TRBV19 with TRBJ1-1, with D unclear. V dropped 3 bases and J dropped 3 bases, with 8 bases sitting between them. The CDR3 is 13 residues long. The germline CDR1 and CDR2 sequences are LNHDA and SQIVND (reference sequence). The CDR3 DNA reads as TGTGCCAGTAGTATCGACCGGGACACTGAAGCTTTCTTT. Protein product: CASSIDRDTEAFF. Supplemented by reference TRBV19 and TRBJ1-1, the full variable domain reads DGGITQSPKYLFRKEGQNVTLSCEQNLNHDAMYWYRQDPGQGLRLIYYSQIVNDFQKGDIAEGYSVSREKKESFPLTVTSAQKNPTAFYLCASSIDRDTEAFFGQGTRLTVV.

The chain is built from TRBV28 and TRBJ2-5; 9 positions match TRBD2. The CDR3 has 16 amino acids. The V gene end was trimmed by 4 bases and the J gene end by 0 bases; junction bases not matched to a gene: 6. The germline CDR1 and CDR2 sequences are MDHEN and SYDVKM. In DNA, the CDR3 is TGTGCCAGCAGTTCGTCCCTAGCGGGGTACCAAGAGACCCAGTACTTC. Protein: CASSSSLAGYQETQYF.

The chain carries TRBV6-5 and TRBJ2-2, with TRBD1 matching 10 bases. CDR3 length: 15 residues. The V gene's germline CDR1 is MNHEY and CDR2 SVGAGI. Germline trimming cut 7 bases from V and 5 bases from J; bases unmatched to any gene: 7. The CDR3, as DNA: TGTGCCAGCACTTGGACAGGGGGGGTGACCGGGGAGCTGTTTTTT. It translates to CASTWTGGVTGELFF.